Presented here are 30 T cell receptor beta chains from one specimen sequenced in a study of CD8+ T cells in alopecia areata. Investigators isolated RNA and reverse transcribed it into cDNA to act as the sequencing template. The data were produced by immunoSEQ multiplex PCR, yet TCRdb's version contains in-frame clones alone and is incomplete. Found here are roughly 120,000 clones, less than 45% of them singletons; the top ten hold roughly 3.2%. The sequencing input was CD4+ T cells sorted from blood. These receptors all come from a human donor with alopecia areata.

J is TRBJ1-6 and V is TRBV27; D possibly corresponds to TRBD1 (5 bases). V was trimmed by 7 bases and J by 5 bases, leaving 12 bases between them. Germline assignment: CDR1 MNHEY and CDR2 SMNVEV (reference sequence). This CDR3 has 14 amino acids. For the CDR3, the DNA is TGTGCCAGCACCCGCGGGGACCATAATTCACCCCTCCACTTT. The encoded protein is CASTRGDHNSPLHF.

The CDR3 loop reads CASSRAARGSREYTQYF. The CDR3 DNA sequence: TGTGCCAGCAGTCGGGCAGCCCGGGGGTCCAGAGAATATACGCAGTATTTT. The V and J genes are TRBV28 and TRBJ2-3; TRBD2 might be the D (6 bases). Trimming stripped 5 bases from V and 7 bases from J, with 25 bases between. The CDR3 is 17 amino acids. The germline V gene encodes CDR1 MDHEN and CDR2 SYDVKM. The complete variable domain, with remaining parts taken from reference TRBV28 and TRBJ2-3, reads DVKVTQSSRYLVKRTGEKVFLECVQDMDHENMFWYRQDPGLGLRLIYFSYDVKMKEKGDIPEGYSVSREKKERFSLILESASTNQTSMYLCASSRAARGSREYTQYFGPGTRLTVL.

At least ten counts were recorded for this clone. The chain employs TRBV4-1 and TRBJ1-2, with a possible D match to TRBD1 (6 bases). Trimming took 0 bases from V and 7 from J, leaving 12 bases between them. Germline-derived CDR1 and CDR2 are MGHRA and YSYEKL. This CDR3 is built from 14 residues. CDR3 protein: CASSQDEQGGGYTF. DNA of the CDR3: TGCGCCAGCAGCCAAGATGAACAGGGAGGTGGCTACACCTTC.

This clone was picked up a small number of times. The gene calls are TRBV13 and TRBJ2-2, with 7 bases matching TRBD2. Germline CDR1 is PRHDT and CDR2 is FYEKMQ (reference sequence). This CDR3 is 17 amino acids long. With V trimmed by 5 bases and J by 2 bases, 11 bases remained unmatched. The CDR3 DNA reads TGTGCCAGCAGCCCCCTCCGGGGGGTGAAAAACACCGGGGAGCTGTTTTTT. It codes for CASSPLRGVKNTGELFF. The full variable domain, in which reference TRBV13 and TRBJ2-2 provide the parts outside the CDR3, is AAGVIQSPRHLIKEKRETATLKCYPIPRHDTVYWYQQGPGQDPQFLISFYEKMQSDKGSIPDRFSAQQFSDYHSELNMSSLELGDSALYFCASSPLRGVKNTGELFFGEGSRLTVL.

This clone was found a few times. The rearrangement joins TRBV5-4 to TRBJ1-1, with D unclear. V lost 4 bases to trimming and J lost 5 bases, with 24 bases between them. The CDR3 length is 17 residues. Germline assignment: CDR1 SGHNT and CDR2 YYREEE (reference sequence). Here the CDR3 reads CASSPGGTRAKETEAFF. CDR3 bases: TGTGCCAGCAGCCCGGGAGGAACCCGGGCCAAGGAGACTGAAGCTTTCTTT.

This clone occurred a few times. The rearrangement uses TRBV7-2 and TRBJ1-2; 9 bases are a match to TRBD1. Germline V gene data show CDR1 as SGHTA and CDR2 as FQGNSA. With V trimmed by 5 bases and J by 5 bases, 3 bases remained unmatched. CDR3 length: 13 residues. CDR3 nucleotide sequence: TGTGCCAGCAGCCCGACAGGGGGATATGGCTACACCTTC. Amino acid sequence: CASSPTGGYGYTF.

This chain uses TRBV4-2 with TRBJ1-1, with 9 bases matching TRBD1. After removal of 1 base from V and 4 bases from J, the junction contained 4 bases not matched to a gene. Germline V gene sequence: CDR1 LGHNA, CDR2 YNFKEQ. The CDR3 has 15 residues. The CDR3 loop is CASSQGDRGGTEAFF. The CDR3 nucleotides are TGTGCCAGCAGCCAAGGTGACAGGGGGGGCACTGAAGCTTTCTTT.

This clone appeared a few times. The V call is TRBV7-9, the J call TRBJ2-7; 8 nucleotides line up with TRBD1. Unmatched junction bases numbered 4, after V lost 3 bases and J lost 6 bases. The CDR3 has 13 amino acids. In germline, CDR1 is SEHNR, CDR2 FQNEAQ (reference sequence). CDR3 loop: CASSFAGGSEQYF. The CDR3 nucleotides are TGTGCCAGCAGCTTCGCAGGGGGCAGCGAGCAGTACTTC.

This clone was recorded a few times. CDR3 amino acids: CASSPHNSGSGADTQYF. In nucleotides, the CDR3 is TGTGCCAGCAGCCCACACAATAGCGGGAGCGGCGCAGATACGCAGTATTTT. This sequence joins TRBV9 and TRBJ2-3, with TRBD2 identical over 9 bases. CDR1 SGDLS and CDR2 YYNGEE come from the germline V gene. The J segment lost 4 bases and the V segment lost 4 bases, leaving 13 bases of the junction unmatched. The CDR3 contains 17 residues.

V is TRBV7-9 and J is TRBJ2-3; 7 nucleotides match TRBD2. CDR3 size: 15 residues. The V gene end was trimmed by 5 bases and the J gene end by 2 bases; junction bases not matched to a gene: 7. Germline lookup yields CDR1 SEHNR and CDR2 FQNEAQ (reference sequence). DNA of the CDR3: TGTGCCAGCAGCCAACGACGGGACTACACAGATACGCAGTATTTT. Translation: CASSQRRDYTDTQYF.

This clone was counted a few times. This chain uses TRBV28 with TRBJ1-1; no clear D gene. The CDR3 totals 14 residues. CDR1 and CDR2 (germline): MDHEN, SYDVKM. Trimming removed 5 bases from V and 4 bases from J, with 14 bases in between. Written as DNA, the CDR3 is TGTGCCAGCAGTATTGGAGGGTTGAGCACTGAAGCTTTCTTT. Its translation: CASSIGGLSTEAFF.

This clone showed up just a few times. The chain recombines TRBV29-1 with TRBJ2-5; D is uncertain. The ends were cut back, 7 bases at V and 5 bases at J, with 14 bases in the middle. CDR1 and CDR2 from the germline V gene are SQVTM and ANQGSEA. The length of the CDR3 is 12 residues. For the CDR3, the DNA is TGCAGCGCCTCCCGGGTCCAGGAGACCCAGTACTTC. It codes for CSASRVQETQYF.

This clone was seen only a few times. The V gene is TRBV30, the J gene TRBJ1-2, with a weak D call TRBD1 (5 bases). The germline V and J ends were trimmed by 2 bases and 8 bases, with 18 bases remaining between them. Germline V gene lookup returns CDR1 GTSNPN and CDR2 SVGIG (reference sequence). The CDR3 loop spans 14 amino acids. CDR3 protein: CAWSRDAYDYGYTF. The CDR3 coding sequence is TGTGCCTGGAGTAGGGACGCCTACGATTACGGCTACACCTTC.

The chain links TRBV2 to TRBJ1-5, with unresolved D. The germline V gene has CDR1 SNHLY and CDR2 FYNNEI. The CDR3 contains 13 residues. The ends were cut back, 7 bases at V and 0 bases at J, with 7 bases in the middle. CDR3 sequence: CASKTYSNQPQHF. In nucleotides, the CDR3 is TGTGCCAGCAAGACCTATAGCAATCAGCCCCAGCATTTT.

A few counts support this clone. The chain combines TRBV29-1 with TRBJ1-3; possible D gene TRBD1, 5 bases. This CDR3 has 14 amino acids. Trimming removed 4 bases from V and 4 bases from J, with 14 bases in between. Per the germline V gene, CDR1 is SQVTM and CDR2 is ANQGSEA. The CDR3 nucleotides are TGCAGCGTTGCTAGGGGCGCGAACGGAAACACCATATATTTT. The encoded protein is CSVARGANGNTIYF.

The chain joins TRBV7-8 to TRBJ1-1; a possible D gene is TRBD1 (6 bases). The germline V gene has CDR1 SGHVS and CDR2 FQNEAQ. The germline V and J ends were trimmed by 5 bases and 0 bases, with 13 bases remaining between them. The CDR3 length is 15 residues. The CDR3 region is CASSRNSGVNTEAFF. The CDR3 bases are TGTGCCAGCAGCCGAAATTCAGGGGTGAACACTGAAGCTTTCTTT.

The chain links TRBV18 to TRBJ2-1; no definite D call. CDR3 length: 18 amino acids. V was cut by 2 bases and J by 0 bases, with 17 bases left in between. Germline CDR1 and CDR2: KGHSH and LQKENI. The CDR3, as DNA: TGTGCCAGCTCACCAAGGCCAGGTGCCACCCTCTCCTACAATGAGCAGTTCTTC. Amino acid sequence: CASSPRPGATLSYNEQFF.

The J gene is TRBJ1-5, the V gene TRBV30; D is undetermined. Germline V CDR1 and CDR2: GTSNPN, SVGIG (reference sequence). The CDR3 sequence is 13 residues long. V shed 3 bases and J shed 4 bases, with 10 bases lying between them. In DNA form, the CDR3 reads TGTGCCTGGAGCCACAGAGTTAATCAGCCCCAGCATTTT. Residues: CAWSHRVNQPQHF.

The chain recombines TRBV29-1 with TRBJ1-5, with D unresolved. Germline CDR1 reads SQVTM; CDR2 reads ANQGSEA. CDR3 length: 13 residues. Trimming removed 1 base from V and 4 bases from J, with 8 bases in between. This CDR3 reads CSVEGPENQPQHF. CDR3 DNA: TGCAGCGTTGAAGGGCCAGAGAATCAGCCCCAGCATTTT.

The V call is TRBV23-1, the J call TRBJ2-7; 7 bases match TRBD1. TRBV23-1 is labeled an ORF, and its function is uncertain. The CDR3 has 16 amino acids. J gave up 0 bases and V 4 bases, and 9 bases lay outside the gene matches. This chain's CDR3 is CASSPPGQRSSYEQYF. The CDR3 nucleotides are TGCGCCAGCAGTCCCCCGGGACAGCGGAGCTCCTACGAGCAGTACTTC.

CDR3 DNA sequence: TGCGCCAGCAGCGGGGGACAGTCATCCTACAATGAGCAGTTCTTC. Translated: CASSGGQSSYNEQFF. This chain links TRBV5-1 with TRBJ2-1, with 7 bases that match TRBD1. Per germline, CDR1 SGHRS and CDR2 YFSETQ. The CDR3 length is 15 residues. V lost 4 bases to trimming and J lost 1 base; unmatched junction nucleotides: 5.

CDR3 sequence (DNA): TGTGCCAGCTGGGGGGGACAGGGTTACGAGCAGTACTTC. It codes for CASWGGQGYEQYF. The rearrangement joins TRBV28 to TRBJ2-7; 9 nucleotides align to TRBD1. Germline-derived CDR1 and CDR2 are MDHEN and SYDVKM. V was clipped by 8 bases and J by 4 bases; unmatched bases: 6. This CDR3 is built from 13 residues.

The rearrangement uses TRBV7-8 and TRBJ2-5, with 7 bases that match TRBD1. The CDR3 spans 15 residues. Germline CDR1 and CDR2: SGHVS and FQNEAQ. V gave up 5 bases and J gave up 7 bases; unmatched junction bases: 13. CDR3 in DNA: TGTGCCAGCAGCACAGAGGGGGCGCGGGTAGGGACCCAGTACTTC. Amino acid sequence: CASSTEGARVGTQYF.

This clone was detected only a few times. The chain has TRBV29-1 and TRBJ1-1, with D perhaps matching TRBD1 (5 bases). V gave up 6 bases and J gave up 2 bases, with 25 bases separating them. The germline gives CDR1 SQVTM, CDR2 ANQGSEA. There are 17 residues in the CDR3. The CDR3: CSVRSGQGRSFNTEAFF. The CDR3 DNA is TGCAGCGTGCGTTCTGGGCAGGGACGGTCGTTCAACACTGAAGCTTTCTTT.

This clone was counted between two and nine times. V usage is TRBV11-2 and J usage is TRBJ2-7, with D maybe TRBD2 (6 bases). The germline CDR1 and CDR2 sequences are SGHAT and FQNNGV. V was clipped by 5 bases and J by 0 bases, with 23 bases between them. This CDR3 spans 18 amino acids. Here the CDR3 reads CASSLGKGGERPSYEQYF. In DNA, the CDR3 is TGTGCCAGCAGCCTTGGAAAGGGAGGTGAGAGGCCCTCCTACGAGCAGTACTTC.

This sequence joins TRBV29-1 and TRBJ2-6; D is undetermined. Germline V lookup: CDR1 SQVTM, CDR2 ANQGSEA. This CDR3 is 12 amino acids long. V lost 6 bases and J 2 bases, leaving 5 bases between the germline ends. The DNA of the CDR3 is TGCAGCGTCGTCACTGGGGCCAACGTCCTGACTTTC. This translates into CSVVTGANVLTF.

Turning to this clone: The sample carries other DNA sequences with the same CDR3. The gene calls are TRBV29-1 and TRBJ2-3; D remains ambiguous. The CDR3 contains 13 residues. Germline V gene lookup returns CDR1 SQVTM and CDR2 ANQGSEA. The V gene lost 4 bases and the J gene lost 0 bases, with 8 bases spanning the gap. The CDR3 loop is CSVAGGSTDTQYF. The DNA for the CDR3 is TGCAGCGTTGCGGGTGGAAGCACAGATACGCAGTATTTT.

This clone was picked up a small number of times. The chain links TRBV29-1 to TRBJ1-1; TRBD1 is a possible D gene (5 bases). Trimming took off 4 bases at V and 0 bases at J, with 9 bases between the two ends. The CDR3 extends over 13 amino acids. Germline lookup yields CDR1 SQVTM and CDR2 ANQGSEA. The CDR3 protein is CSVGDGMNTEAFF. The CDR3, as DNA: TGCAGCGTTGGGGACGGCATGAACACTGAAGCTTTCTTT.

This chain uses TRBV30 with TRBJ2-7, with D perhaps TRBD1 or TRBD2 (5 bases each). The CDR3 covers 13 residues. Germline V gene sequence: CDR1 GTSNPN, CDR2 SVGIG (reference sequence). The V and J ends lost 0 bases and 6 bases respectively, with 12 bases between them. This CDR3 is CAWSVPSGAEQYF. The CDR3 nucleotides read TGTGCCTGGAGTGTACCTTCCGGGGCCGAGCAGTACTTC.

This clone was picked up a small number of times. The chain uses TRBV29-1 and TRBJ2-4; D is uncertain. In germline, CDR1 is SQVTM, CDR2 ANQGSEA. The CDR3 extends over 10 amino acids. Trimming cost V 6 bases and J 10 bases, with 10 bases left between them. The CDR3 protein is CSVRDVIQYF. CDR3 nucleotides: TGCAGCGTACGCGACGTGATTCAGTACTTC.